The clone carrying this T cell receptor (beta chain) appeared once. Its target is unknown. The source of the sample is a study of long-term antiretroviral therapy in people with HIV. Study-level findings and limits: Before ART, certain clones expanded, and these dominated the repertoire at all time points.

At the survey level, the v3.0 immunoSEQ assay was run. Data came from immunoSEQ multiplex PCR; TCRdb stores just in-frame clones and leaves some out. The sample comprises fewer than 30,000 clones, roughly four fifths of which are singletons, and about 5.3% rests with the top ten. Per germline, CDR1 SEHNR and CDR2 FQNEAQ (reference sequence). This CDR3 region has 16 residues. The trim removed 4 bases at V and 2 bases at J, leaving 3 bases unmatched. The specimen comprised unsorted PBMCs, sampled 0.7 years before starting antiretroviral therapy. The chain couples TRBV7-9 to TRBJ2-6, with 9 bases fitting TRBD1. The TCR sequence derives from a man in his thirties or forties with HIV. CDR3 DNA: TGTGCCAGCAGCTCCCGGACAGGGGCTGGGGCCAACGTCCTGACTTTC. Its protein is CASSSRTGAGANVLTF.